This T cell receptor (beta chain) originates from a study of response to subunit inactivated influenza vaccine. Study findings and constraints: The authors proposed limited new T cell recruitment per seasonal influenza vaccination.

MiXCR, run by TCRdb on the RT-PCR reads, gives a single entry per CDR3 protein. The table has more than 450,000 distinct CDR3 sequences, 12% seen once. This CDR3 comprises 15 residues. V gave up 6 bases and J gave up 5 bases; unmatched junction bases: 5. As to this clonotype: Its antigen is currently unknown.

V gene TRBV12-3 or TRBV12-4 combines with J gene TRBJ1-6; 9 nucleotides align to TRBD1. Sequencing used PBMCs from blood, obtained on the day of vaccination. This receptor was identified in a man between 45 and 60 years old who received an inactivated influenza vaccine. The CDR3 DNA sequence: TGTGCCAGCAGAGCCGGGACAGGGCATAATTCACCCCTCCACTTT. Its protein is CASRAGTGHNSPLHF.